This TCR beta chain was retrieved from a study of cytotoxic CD8 clonotypes in ibrutinib-treated CLL. CDR3 length equals 15 residues. V lost 8 bases and J lost 4; bases outside the gene matches: 6. Germline CDR1 LNHDA, CDR2 SQIVND (reference sequence). The protocol was immunoSEQ multiplex PCR, while the TCRdb copy is restricted to in-frame clones and leaves out a portion. The table includes about 130,000 clones, 79% detected once. This TCR was sampled from a human donor with chronic lymphocytic leukemia. Here the sequenced sample was PBMCs, taken after 12 months of ibrutinib treatment. This chain joins TRBV19 and TRBJ1-5; 12 nucleotides agree with TRBD1. The CDR3 sequence: CASRDRGLGNQPQHF. The CDR3, as DNA: TGTGCCAGTCGGGACAGGGGGCTCGGGAATCAGCCCCAGCATTTT.